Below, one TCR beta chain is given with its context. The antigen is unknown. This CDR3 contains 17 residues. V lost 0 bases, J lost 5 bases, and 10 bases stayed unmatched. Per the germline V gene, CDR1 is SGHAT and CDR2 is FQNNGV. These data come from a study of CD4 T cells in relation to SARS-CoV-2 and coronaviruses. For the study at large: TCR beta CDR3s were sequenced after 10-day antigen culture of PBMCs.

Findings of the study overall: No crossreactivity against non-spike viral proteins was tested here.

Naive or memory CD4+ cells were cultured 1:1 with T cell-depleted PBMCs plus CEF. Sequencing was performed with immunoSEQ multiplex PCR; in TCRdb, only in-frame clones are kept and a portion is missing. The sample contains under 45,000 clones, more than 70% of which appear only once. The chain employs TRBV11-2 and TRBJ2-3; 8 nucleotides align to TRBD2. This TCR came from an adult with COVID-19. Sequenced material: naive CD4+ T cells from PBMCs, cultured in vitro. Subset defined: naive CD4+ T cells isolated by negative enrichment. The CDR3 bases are TGTGCCAGCAGCTTAGATGCGGGAGGACGGGATAGAGATACGCAGTATTTT. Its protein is CASSLDAGGRDRDTQYF.